A few counts support the clone carrying this TCR beta chain. The source of the sample is a study of early T cells in non-severe SARS-CoV-2 infection. TCRdb processed the 5' RACE reads anew with MiXCR; each CDR3 protein has one entry. Among fewer than 85,000 distinct CDR3 sequences listed, about 16% were seen once. The germline V and J ends were trimmed by 1 base and 4 bases, with 4 bases remaining between them. The germline V gene has CDR1 MNHEY and CDR2 SMNVEV (reference sequence). The CDR3 spans 13 residues. The rearrangement uses TRBV27 and TRBJ1-4; D remains unclear. The sample was whole blood. This clonotype was sampled from an adult who was a healthcare worker with PCR-confirmed SARS-CoV-2 infection or an uninfected control (not recorded which). DNA of the CDR3: TGTGCCAGCAGTTTATTCTATAATGAAAAACTGTTTTTT. Amino acids: CASSLFYNEKLFF. Using reference TRBV27 and TRBJ1-4 for the parts outside the CDR3, the full variable domain is EAQVTQNPRYLITVTGKKLTVTCSQNMNHEYMSWYRQDPGLGLRQIYYSMNVEVTDKGDVPEGYKVSRKEKRNFPLILESPSPNQTSLYFCASSLFYNEKLFFGSGTQLSVL.